This record looks at one T cell receptor beta chain sequence and its context. At one end the junction does not follow the germline gene, possibly because of a read error. The CDR3 runs 13 residues. CDR1 and CDR2 from the germline V gene are SGDLS and YYNGEE. The data were obtained in a study of molecular identifiers for immune sequencing clone quantification. Using its own MiXCR run on the PCR reads, TCRdb lists one record per CDR3 protein. The sample holds roughly 9,700 distinct CDR3 sequences, about a sixth seen once. The chain joins TRBV9 to TRBJ2-1; D is unresolved. Material for sequencing was naive CD8+ T cells from blood, with Jurkat cell RNA spiked in. Described subset: FACS-sorted CD8+CD4-CCR7+CD45RA+ naive T cells. This receptor was identified in a human donor in good health. Some libraries in this study had Jurkat cell RNA spiked in. The CDR3 spells CASSVGGLDERFF. Here the CDR3 DNA reads TGTGCCAGCAGCGTAGGGGGTTTGGATGAGCGGTTCTTC.